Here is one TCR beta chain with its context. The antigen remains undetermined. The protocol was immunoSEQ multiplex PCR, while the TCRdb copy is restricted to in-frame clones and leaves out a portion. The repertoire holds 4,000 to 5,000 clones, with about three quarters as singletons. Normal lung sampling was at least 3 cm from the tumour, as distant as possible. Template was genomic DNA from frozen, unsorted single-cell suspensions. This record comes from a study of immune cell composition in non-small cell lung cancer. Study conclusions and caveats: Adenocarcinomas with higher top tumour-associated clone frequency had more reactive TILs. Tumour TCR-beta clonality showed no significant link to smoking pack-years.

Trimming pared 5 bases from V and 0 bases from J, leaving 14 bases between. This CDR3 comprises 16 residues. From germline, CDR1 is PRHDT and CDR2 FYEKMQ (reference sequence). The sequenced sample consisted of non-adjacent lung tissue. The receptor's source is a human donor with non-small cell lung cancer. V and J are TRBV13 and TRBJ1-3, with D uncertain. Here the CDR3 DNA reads TGTGCCAGCAGCCCAAGGGCCGCGGACTCTGGAAACACCATATATTTT. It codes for CASSPRAADSGNTIYF.